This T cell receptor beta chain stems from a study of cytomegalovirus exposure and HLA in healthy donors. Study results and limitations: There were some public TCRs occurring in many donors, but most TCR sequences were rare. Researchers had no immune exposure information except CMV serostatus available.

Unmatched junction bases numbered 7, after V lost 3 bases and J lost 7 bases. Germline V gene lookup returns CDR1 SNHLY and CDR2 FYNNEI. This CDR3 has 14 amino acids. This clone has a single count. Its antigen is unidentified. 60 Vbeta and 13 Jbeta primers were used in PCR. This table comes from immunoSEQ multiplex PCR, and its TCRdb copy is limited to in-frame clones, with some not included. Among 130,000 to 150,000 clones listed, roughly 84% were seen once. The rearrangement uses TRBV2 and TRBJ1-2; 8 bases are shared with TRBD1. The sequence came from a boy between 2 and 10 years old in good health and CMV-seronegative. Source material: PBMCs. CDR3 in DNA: TGTGCCAGCAGTGAGTGGCAGGGGGCTGGTGGCTACACCTTC. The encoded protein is CASSEWQGAGGYTF.